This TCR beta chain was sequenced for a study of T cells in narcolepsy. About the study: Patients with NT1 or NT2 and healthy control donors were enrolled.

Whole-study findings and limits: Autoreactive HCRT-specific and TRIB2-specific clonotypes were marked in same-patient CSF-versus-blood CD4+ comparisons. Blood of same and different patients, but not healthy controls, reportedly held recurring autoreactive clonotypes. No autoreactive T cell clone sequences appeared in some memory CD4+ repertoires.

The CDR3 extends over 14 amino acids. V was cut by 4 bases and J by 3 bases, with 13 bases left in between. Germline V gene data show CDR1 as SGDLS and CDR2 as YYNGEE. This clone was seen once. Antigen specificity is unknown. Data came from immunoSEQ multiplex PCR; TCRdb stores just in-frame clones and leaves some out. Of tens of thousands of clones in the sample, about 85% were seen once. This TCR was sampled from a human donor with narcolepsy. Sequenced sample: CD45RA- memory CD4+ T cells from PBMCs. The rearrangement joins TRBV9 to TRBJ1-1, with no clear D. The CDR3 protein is CASSPVVGDTEAFF. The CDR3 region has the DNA TGTGCCAGCAGCCCCGTCGTGGGTGACACTGAAGCTTTCTTT.